This note documents a single TCR beta chain sequence. TCRdb ran MiXCR on the 5' RACE reads and lists one entry per CDR3 protein. The table has under 200,000 distinct CDR3 sequences, about 7% seen once. This record comes from a study of T cells after yellow fever vaccination. Germline V gene lookup returns CDR1 MNHEY and CDR2 SVGAGI. Trimming removed 6 bases from V and 0 bases from J; junction bases left unmatched: 4. This CDR3 comprises 16 residues. This chain connects TRBV6-5 to TRBJ2-6; TRBD2 agrees at 8 bases. The specimen comprised CD4+ T cells sorted from PBMCs, sampled less than 6 days after the first yellow fever vaccination. The sequence was collected from a man aged 18 to 35 who received the YFV17D yellow fever vaccine. The chain's CDR3 is CASRRSGSSGANVLTF. The CDR3 region has the DNA TGTGCCAGCAGACGGAGCGGGAGCTCTGGGGCCAACGTCCTGACTTTC.